This T cell receptor (beta chain) is from a study of early T cells in non-severe SARS-CoV-2 infection. Ten or more counts support this clonotype. This CDR3 region has 14 residues. Trimming at V came to 5 bases and at J to 5 bases, leaving 6 bases not matched to a gene. The germline V gene has CDR1 SGHVS and CDR2 FNYEAQ. TCRdb independently ran MiXCR on the 5' RACE reads; one entry per CDR3 protein. The data show under 45,000 distinct CDR3 sequences, roughly 5% seen once. This specimen was whole blood, taken at baseline. The chain couples TRBV7-6 to TRBJ2-1; 7 nucleotides match TRBD2. The TCR comes from an adult who was a healthcare worker with PCR-confirmed SARS-CoV-2 infection or an uninfected control (not recorded which). The CDR3 loop reads CASSAAGDNNEQFF. CDR3 DNA sequence: TGTGCCAGCAGCGCCGCGGGGGATAACAATGAGCAGTTCTTC.